What follows are 6 T cell receptor beta chains derived from one specimen sequenced in a study of cytomegalovirus exposure and HLA in healthy donors. Sequencing was performed with immunoSEQ multiplex PCR; in TCRdb, only in-frame clones are kept and a portion is missing. The sample has 100,000 to 150,000 clones; 70% to 90% are singletons. Input material: PBMCs. These receptor sequences come from a man aged 18 to 29 in good health and CMV-seronegative.

This clone was recorded once. This sequence joins TRBV27 and TRBJ2-3, with TRBD2 matching 10 bases. J gave up 3 bases and V 6 bases, and 24 bases lay outside the gene matches. Per germline, CDR1 MNHEY and CDR2 SMNVEV (reference sequence). This CDR3 spans 21 amino acids. CDR3 bases: TGTGCCAGCAGCCTCGGGACCTGGGGAGATCCAGCGGGAGGGCCGACAGATACGCAGTATTTT. Amino acid sequence: CASSLGTWGDPAGGPTDTQYF.

The CDR3 sequence: CASSSYDSLYGYTF. The CDR3 DNA reads as TGTGCCAGCAGCAGCTACGACAGCCTCTATGGCTACACCTTC. The J gene is TRBJ1-2, the V gene TRBV7-2; tentative D call: TRBD1 (5 bases). The V gene's germline CDR1 is SGHTA and CDR2 FQGNSA. Trimming removed 5 bases at V and 4 bases at J, with 14 bases between. There are 14 residues in the CDR3.

The chain links TRBV13 to TRBJ2-1; TRBD1 matches 8 bases. V lost 4 bases and J lost 4; bases outside the gene matches: 9. The CDR3 is 16 residues long. Germline V gene lookup returns CDR1 PRHDT and CDR2 FYEKMQ (reference sequence). The CDR3 sequence is CASSSRKDRAYNEQFF. CDR3 bases: TGTGCCAGCAGCTCACGAAAGGACAGGGCTTACAATGAGCAGTTCTTC.

This rearrangement joins TRBV7-9 to TRBJ2-4; D not resolved. CDR3 size: 11 residues. The germline V gene encodes CDR1 SEHNR and CDR2 FQNEAQ (reference sequence). V lost 2 bases to trimming and J lost 8 bases, with 4 bases between them. The CDR3 sequence is CASSLLDIQYF. DNA of the CDR3: TGTGCCAGCAGCTTACTAGACATTCAGTACTTC.

This chain connects TRBV29-1 to TRBJ2-1; D perhaps matches TRBD2 (6 bases). Germline V gene data show CDR1 as SQVTM and CDR2 as ANQGSEA. Trimming took off 6 bases at V and 6 bases at J, with 12 bases between the two ends. The CDR3 consists of 12 residues. This CDR3 is CSVAPGANEQFF. CDR3 coding DNA: TGCAGCGTGGCCCCGGGAGCCAATGAGCAGTTCTTC.

This clone has more than one count but fewer than ten. V usage is TRBV11-2 and J usage is TRBJ1-5; D may be TRBD1 (6 bases). Deletions cut 5 bases from V and 1 base from J, with 12 bases between. The CDR3 contains 15 residues. Germline lookup yields CDR1 SGHAT and CDR2 FQNNGV. The CDR3 sequence: CASSQDSISNQPQHF. In nucleotides, the CDR3 is TGTGCCAGCAGCCAGGACAGTATAAGCAATCAGCCCCAGCATTTT. The full variable domain, its missing parts supplied by reference TRBV11-2 and TRBJ1-5, is EAGVAQSPRYKIIEKRQSVAFWCNPISGHATLYWYQQILGQGPKLLIQFQNNGVVDDSQLPKDRFSAERLKGVDSTLKIQPAKLEDSAVYLCASSQDSISNQPQHFGDGTRLSIL.